This T cell receptor (beta chain) was retrieved from a study of shared clonotypes between healthy human individuals (dated by TCRdb to about 2020). Notes on the research overall: The cohort included a few men and two women between 18 and 49 years of age. Per donor, three plates each were used for CD4 naive and CD4 memory, two for CD8 naive, and one for CD8 memory. To estimate repertoire size and how much clonotypes are shared between individuals, the study performed deep sequencing of blood TCR repertoires from roughly five healthy adults. To increase sequencing depth and limit assay-specific biases, TCR repertoire library preparation and sequencing were carried out by different laboratories using diverse techniques. Leukapheresis yielded between about 0.8 and 8.9 billion PBMCs per donor.

The donors were healthy, HIV-negative adults with no recently reported acute infections or vaccinations. All donors were Caucasian adults living in Nashville, Tennessee, USA. Magnetic negative selection was used to enrich CD4+ T cells, after which naive cells were positively selected on CD45RA and the negative fraction became the memory subset. After blood collection by leukapheresis, PBMCs were isolated using Ficoll-Histopaque density gradient centrifugation and then cryopreserved in the vapor phase of liquid nitrogen. Analytical flow cytometry was used to check the purity and quantity of each magnetically sorted T cell population. Genomic DNA was isolated from each sorted fraction and quantified by UV absorbance on a Nanodrop 2000c. TCR CDR3 regions were amplified from genomic DNA by multiplex PCR using the deep immunoSEQ assay. Genomic DNA extracted from each cell subset was distributed evenly over all wells of several immunoSEQ 96-well plates, and each plate served as one replicate. For sorted subsets, each replicate PCR was loaded with roughly 190 ng genomic DNA, equivalent to some 27,000 T cell genomes. The purified libraries were quantified using a Qubit 3.0 fluorometer, sized with a Bioanalyzer 2100, and then quantified again using the KAPA Library Quantification kit. Every immunoSEQ 96-well plate was sequenced on a separate single-read 150-cycle Illumina NextSeq 550 flow cell. Concerning the study's data processing: Because only junctional sequences without quality scores were contained in the immunoSEQ output, filtering matching that applied to full-length reads could not be performed. To assign V/J genes and CDR3, sequences were annotated against IMGT germline references using PyIR, a Python wrapper for IgBLAST v1.9. Any read was removed if the V/J assignment was weak (E-value above 1e-6), the CDR3 was missing, or the read contained stop codons, out-of-frame junctions, or ambiguous translated residues. V3J clonotypes were defined by identical inferred V gene, J gene, and CDR3 amino acid sequence. Percentage overlap between repertoires was computed as shared unique clonotypes divided by the size of the smaller repertoire. Richness of each repertoire was evaluated using RTK rarefaction, the Chao1 estimator, and Recon v2.1 estimates of unobserved clonotypes. Generation probabilities were computed with OLGA for all TCRbeta clonotypes obtained by the gDNA method from four donors. TCRdb holds this immuneACCESS table with in-frame rearrangements only. Some clones are missing; in checked studies, unresolved V genes explain under half, and the rest has no known cause. For V, J and clone size, that table is used; D and trimming come from the DNA. The sample records approximately 2.3 million clones, approximately 93% of which are singletons. The ten biggest clones cover 0.39% of the sample.

With respect to this clone: The antigen it recognizes is unknown. Per-nucleotide qualities are absent, and no much larger clonotype sits a single base away.

Based on the germline V gene, the CDR1 and CDR2 sequences are MDHEN and SYDVKM. For this chain, trimming is 6 bases at the V end and 14 bases at the J end, and the number of junction bases without a gene match is 13. The CDR3 starts with the cysteine, ends with the phenylalanine, and has 15 residues. The kept DNA is CDR3 alone, 45 bases in frame from the first base. Study-level results and caveats: Compared with non-shared clonotypes, the clonotypes found in all four sorted-subset donors had higher generation probabilities. Sampling was restricted to blood, and TCR repertoires in tissue are likely to differ from TCR repertoires in blood. Approximately 5% of naive CD4, approximately 3.7% of naive CD8, around 2.3% of memory CD4, and roughly 0.4% of memory CD8 clonotypes were shared across several donors. Estimated clonotype richness was generally larger for naive than for memory subsets. The genetic and exposure-history diversity represented was limited by the small number of donors. Based on pairwise subsampling, the degree of clonotype sharing among donors was expected to be affected by sequencing depth. Even with the large sequencing depth, rarefaction of the sorted-subset datasets indicated that sequencing was incomplete.

Sequencing was performed on naive CD4+ T cells from PBMCs. In light of the paper, this sample's cell subset or site label describes: CD45RA+ positively selected. The sequence derives from a man aged 18 to 35 in good health. Some clones in this sample may be carry-over from other donors' samples. The rearranged chain carries TRBV28 and TRBJ2-6; 10 nucleotides in the junction match TRBD2. The CDR3 amino acid sequence is: CASRHRLAGPPLLTF. At the DNA level, the sequence is TGTGCCAGCAGACACCGACTAGCGGGCCCCCCTCTCCTGACTTTC.